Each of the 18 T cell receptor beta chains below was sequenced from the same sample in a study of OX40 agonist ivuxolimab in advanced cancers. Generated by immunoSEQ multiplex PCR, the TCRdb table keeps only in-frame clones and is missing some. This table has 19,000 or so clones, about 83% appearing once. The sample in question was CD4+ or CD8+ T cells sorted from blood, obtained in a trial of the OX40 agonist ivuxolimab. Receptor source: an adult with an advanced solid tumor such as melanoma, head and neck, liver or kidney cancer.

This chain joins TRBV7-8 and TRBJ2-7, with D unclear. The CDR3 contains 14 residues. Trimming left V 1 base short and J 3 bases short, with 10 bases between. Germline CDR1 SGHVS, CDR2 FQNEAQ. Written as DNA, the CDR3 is TGTGCCAGCAGCTTAGTACAGACATTCTACGAGCAGTACTTC. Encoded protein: CASSLVQTFYEQYF.

The CDR3 is CASSLGFGRDTEAFF. CDR3 DNA sequence: TGCGCCAGCAGCTTGGGGTTCGGCAGGGACACTGAAGCTTTCTTT. This rearrangement joins TRBV5-1 to TRBJ1-1, with D perhaps TRBD1 (5 bases). The germline V and J ends were trimmed by 0 bases and 3 bases, with 12 bases remaining between them. The V gene's germline CDR1 is SGHRS and CDR2 YFSETQ. This CDR3 is built from 15 residues.

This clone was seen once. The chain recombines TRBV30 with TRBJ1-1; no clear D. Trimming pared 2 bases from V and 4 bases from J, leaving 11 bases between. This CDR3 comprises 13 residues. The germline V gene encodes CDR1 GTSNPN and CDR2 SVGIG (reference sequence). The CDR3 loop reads CAWSTTEATEAFF. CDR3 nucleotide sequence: TGTGCCTGGAGTACAACAGAAGCCACTGAAGCTTTCTTT.

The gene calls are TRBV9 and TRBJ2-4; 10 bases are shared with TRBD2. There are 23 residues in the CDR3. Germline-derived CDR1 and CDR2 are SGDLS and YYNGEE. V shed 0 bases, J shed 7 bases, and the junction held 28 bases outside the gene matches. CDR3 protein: CASSVVMRLAKGLAAPLVNIQYF. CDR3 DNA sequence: TGTGCCAGCAGCGTAGTGATGAGGCTCGCTAAAGGACTAGCGGCCCCTTTGGTGAACATTCAGTACTTC.

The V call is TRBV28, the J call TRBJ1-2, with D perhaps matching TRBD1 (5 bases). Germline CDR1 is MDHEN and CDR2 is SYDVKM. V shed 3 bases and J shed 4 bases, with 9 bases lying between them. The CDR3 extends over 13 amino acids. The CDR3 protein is CASSFSGFYGYTF. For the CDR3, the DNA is TGTGCCAGCAGTTTTTCAGGGTTCTATGGCTACACCTTC.

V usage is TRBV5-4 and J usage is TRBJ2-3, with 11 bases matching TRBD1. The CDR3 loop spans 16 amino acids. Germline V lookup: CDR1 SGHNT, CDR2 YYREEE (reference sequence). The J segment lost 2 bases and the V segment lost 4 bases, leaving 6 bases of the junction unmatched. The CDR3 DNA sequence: TGTGCCAGCAGCCTAAGGACAGGGGGCTTCACAGATACGCAGTATTTT. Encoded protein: CASSLRTGGFTDTQYF.

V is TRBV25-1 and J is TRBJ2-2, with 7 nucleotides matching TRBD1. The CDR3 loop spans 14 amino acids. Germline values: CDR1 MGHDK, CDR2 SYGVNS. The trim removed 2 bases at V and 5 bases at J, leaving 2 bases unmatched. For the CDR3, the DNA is TGTGCCAGCAGTGAACACAGGGGTACCGGGGAGCTGTTTTTT. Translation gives CASSEHRGTGELFF.

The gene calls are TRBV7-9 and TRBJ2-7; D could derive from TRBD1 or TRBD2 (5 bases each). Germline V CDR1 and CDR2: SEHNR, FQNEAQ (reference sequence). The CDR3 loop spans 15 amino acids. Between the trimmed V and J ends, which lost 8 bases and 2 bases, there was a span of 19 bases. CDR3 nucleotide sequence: TGTGCCAGCGGAAGCTCTAGTTGGGGGACCTACGAGCAGTACTTC. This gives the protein CASGSSSWGTYEQYF.

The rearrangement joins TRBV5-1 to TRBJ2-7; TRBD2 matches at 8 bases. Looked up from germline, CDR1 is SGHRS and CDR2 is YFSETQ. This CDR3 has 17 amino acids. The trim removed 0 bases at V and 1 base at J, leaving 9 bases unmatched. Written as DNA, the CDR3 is TGCGCCAGCAGCTTGGAATCCGGGAGGGCCCTTTCCTACGAGCAGTACTTC. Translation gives CASSLESGRALSYEQYF.

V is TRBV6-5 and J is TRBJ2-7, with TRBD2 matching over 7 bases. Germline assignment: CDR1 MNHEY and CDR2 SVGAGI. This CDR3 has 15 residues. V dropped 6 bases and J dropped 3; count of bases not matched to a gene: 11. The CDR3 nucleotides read TGTGCCAGCAGCCCATGGCAGGGAGGGGACTACGAGCAGTACTTC. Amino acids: CASSPWQGGDYEQYF.

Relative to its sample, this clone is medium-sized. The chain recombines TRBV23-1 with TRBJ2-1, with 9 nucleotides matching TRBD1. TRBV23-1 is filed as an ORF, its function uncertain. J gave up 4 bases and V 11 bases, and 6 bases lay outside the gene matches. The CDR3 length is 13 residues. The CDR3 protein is CAVAGTGYNEQFF. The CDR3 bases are TGCGCCGTGGCCGGGACAGGGTACAATGAGCAGTTCTTC.

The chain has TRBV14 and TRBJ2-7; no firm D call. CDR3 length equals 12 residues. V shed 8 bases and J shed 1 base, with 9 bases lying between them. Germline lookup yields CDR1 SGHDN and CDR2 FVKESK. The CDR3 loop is CASGETSYEQYF. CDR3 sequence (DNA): TGTGCCAGCGGGGAAACATCCTACGAGCAGTACTTC.

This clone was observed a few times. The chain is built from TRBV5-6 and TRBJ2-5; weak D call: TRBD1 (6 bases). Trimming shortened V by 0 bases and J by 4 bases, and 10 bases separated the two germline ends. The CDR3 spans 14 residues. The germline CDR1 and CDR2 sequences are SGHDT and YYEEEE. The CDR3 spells CASSLVGGLETQYF. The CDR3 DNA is TGTGCCAGCAGCTTGGTAGGGGGTCTAGAGACCCAGTACTTC.

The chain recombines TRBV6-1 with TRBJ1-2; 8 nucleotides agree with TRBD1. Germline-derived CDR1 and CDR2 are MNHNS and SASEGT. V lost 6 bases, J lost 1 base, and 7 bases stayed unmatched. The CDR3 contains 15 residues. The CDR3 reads CASRAGTGDNYGYTF. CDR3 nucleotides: TGTGCCAGCAGGGCAGGGACAGGAGATAACTATGGCTACACCTTC.

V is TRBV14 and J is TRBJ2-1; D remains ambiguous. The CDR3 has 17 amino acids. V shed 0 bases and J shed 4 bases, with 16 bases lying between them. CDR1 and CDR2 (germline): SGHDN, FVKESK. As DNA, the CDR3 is TGTGCCAGCAGCCAAGATCAGGTTACCTTAGGGTACAATGAGCAGTTCTTC. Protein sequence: CASSQDQVTLGYNEQFF.

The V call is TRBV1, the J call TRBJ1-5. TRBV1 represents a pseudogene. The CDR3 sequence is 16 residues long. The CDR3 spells CTSLPPPPGSNQPQHF. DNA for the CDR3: TGCACCAGCCTACCTCCCCCCCCGGGCAGCAATCAGCCCCAGCATTTT.

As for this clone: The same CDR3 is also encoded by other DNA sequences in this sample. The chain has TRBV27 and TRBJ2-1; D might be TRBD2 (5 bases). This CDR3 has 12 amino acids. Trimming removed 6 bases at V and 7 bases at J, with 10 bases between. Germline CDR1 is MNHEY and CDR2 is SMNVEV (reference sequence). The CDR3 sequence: CASSPGTNEQFF. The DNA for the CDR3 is TGTGCCAGCAGCCCGGGAACTAATGAGCAGTTCTTC.

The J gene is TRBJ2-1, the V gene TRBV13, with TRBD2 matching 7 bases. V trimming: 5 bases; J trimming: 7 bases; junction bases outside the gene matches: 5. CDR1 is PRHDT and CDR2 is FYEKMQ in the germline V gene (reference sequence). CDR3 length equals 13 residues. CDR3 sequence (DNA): TGTGCCAGCAGCCCTAGCGGTGTGAATGAGCAGTTCTTC. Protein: CASSPSGVNEQFF.